This T cell receptor beta chain was recovered during a study of cytomegalovirus exposure and HLA in healthy donors. Germline V CDR1 and CDR2: LNHDA, SQIVND (reference sequence). V lost 0 bases and J lost 1; bases outside the gene matches: 6. This CDR3 spans 17 amino acids. Findings of the study overall: Through in vitro validation, a few CMV-associated chains were shown to be specific for CMV antigens.

A remark on this clone: Its specificity is unknown.

Primers: 60 Vbeta forward and 13 Jbeta reverse. The repertoire was sequenced with immunoSEQ multiplex PCR; TCRdb's copy has only in-frame clones and lacks some. The sample includes 130,000 to 150,000 clones, about four fifths of them seen just once. The material sequenced was PBMCs. This TCR came from a man aged 35 to 55 in good health and CMV-seronegative. J is TRBJ2-3 and V is TRBV19; 8 bases fit TRBD2. The chain's CDR3 is CASSIDRLAYRTDTQYF. The CDR3 DNA follows: TGTGCCAGTAGTATAGATCGACTAGCGTATCGCACAGATACGCAGTATTTT.